The present TCR beta chain was sequenced within a study of beta chain features in type 1 diabetes. Per germline, CDR1 SGHAT and CDR2 FQNNGV. V shed 5 bases and J shed 5 bases, with 22 bases lying between them. CDR3 length: 17 amino acids. Every bit of the isolated RNA underwent reverse transcription, so sequencing read expressed TCRB transcripts. Sequenced by immunoSEQ multiplex PCR; TCRdb stores in-frame clones only, minus some. The sample has fewer than 400,000 clones, roughly 8% seen once. This chain connects TRBV11-2 to TRBJ2-1; possible D gene TRBD1, 6 bases. Sequenced material: central memory CD4+ T cells from blood. This sequence originates from a woman younger than 35 in good health. Here the CDR3 DNA reads TGTGCCAGCAGCCTGAACCCCGGGACAAAAAACCACAATGAGCAGTTCTTC. Encoded protein: CASSLNPGTKNHNEQFF.